This entry describes one TCR beta chain. Its antigen is undetermined. The junction departs from the called germline gene at one end, perhaps through a read error. Noted time point: baseline pretreatment blood. Treatment reported: 15 Gy SBRT to primary tumor, nephrectomy 4 weeks later. This record comes from a study of radiation and T cells in renal cell carcinoma. Study results and limitations: In blood, top tumor clones expanded by 2 weeks, shrinking by 4.

From germline, CDR1 is SGHAT and CDR2 FQNNGV. This CDR3 spans 15 amino acids. Produced via immunoSEQ multiplex PCR; TCRdb's table is partial and in-frame only. The sample consists of 120,000 to 150,000 clones, roughly 83% of them appearing once. This sequence originates from a woman aged 45-65 years with renal cell carcinoma. Material: blood, obtained from a patient whose treatment included radiotherapy and nephrectomy. This chain uses TRBV11-2 with TRBJ2-1; D is ambiguous. CDR3 in DNA: TGTGTCAGCAGCTTTGATCTTCTTGATCACAATGAGCAGTTCTTC. Protein: CVSSFDLLDHNEQFF.